This entry lists 2 T cell receptor beta chains sequenced from one sample in a study of regulatory T cells in long-lasting Graves disease. Regarding time point: persistent/refractory GD, antithyroid drugs over 5 years with positive TRAb. From RNA extracted from PBMCs, the TCR library was made. iRepertoire HTBI primers and Arm-PCR of CDR3 regions built TCR beta libraries. TCRdb reprocessed the multiplex PCR reads via MiXCR and lists one record per CDR3 protein. The repertoire includes some 300,000 distinct CDR3 sequences, 22% of them detected once, and around 50% sits in the top ten. The sequencing used peripheral blood mononuclear cells (PBMCs), collected when the disease was refractory, from a patient treated with antithyroid drugs. These receptors were obtained from a female donor with Graves disease.

This clonotype has ten or more counts. The chain uses TRBV11-2 and TRBJ2-2, with D possibly being TRBD2 (5 bases). Deletions cut 4 bases from V and 1 base from J, with 10 bases between. The CDR3 sequence is 15 residues long. Germline assignment: CDR1 SGHAT and CDR2 FQNNGV. The CDR3 DNA is TGTGCCAGCAGCTCAAACGGACTGAACACCGGGGAGCTGTTTTTT. Protein product: CASSSNGLNTGELFF.

This clonotype was seen only a few times. The genes are TRBV20-1 and TRBJ2-7, with TRBD2 matching 7 bases. With 0 bases clipped from V and 0 bases from J, the junction kept 8 bases outside the gene matches. This CDR3 has 16 amino acids. Germline CDR1 is DFQATT and CDR2 is SNEGSKA (reference sequence). The CDR3 nucleotides are TGCAGTGCTAGAGACGCTATAGCGGGTAGCTCCTACGAGCAGTACTTC. Translated, it gives CSARDAIAGSSYEQYF.